These T cell receptor beta chains were read from a single sample in a study of lymphopenia after photon versus proton radiotherapy. Produced via immunoSEQ multiplex PCR; TCRdb's table is partial and in-frame only. This table has about 17,000 clones, approximately 80% appearing once. The input for sequencing was peripheral blood, taken from a patient treated with proton-based radiotherapy. These receptors were taken from a man in his 70s with pancreatic cancer. Each CDR3 is given with its conserved first and last residue. A D gene is named only where the DNA matches it firmly. Some rows have no size entry. The others give once, few or many, or a class for an expanded clone.

TRBJ1-2,.,TRBV5-1,TRBD1,TGCGCCAGCAGCTTGAGGACAGGGTCTAACTATGGCTACACCTTC,CASSLRTGSNYGYTF
TRBJ2-5,.,TRBV19,TRBD1,TGTGCCAGCTCTATCCCAGGGGGCGCGGGACAAGAGACCCAGTACTTC,CASSIPGGAGQETQYF
TRBJ2-3,.,TRBV6-6,.,TGTGCCAGCAGGAGGGACACAGGCACAGATACGCAGTATTTT,CASRRDTGTDTQYF
TRBJ1-1,.,TRBV4-1,.,TGCGCCAGCAGCCAAGACCCGGGGGCAGAAACTGAAGCTTTCTTT,CASSQDPGAETEAFF
TRBJ2-1,.,TRBV12-5,TRBD1,TGTGCTAGTGGTTTGGTAGGGTTCACAGGGGGCGGTTCCTACAATGAGCAGTTCTTC,CASGLVGFTGGGSYNEQFF
TRBJ1-2,.,TRBV2,.,TGTGCCAGCAGTGAAGCCCAGGGCGGCTATGGCTACACCTTC,CASSEAQGGYGYTF
TRBJ1-4,.,TRBV30,.,TGTGCCTGGAGTGTACGGGAAAGTGAAAAACTGTTTTTT,CAWSVRESEKLFF
TRBJ1-5,.,TRBV6-5,.,TGTGCCAGCAGTTATAGGGGGGGGCAGCCCCAGCATTTT,CASSYRGGQPQHF
TRBJ1-3,.,TRBV7-8,.,TGTGCCAGCAGCTTAAGAGAGGGGTCTGGAAACACCATATATTTT,CASSLREGSGNTIYF
TRBJ1-1,few,TRBV5-1,.,TGCGCCAGCAGCAAGTTGGGCAACACTGAAGCTTTCTTT,CASSKLGNTEAFF
TRBJ2-1,once,TRBV12-5,TRBD2,TGTGCTACCACCTTACCGGGACTAGCGGGCGTACCCTACAATGAGCAGTTCTTC,CATTLPGLAGVPYNEQFF
TRBJ1-3,.,TRBV14,.,TGTGCCAGCAGCCAAGAGGGCCGACCGCGTCCTGGAAACACCATATATTTT,CASSQEGRPRPGNTIYF
TRBJ2-5,.,TRBV6-6,.,TGTGCCAGCAGGCCAGGCGCGGTGGAGACCCAGTACTTC,CASRPGAVETQYF
TRBJ2-3,.,TRBV7-3,.,TGTGCCAGCAGCTTAAGCGCCCTGGGGGCGGGGGATCGCACAGATACGCAGTATTTT,CASSLSALGAGDRTDTQYF
TRBJ2-2,.,TRBV11-2,TRBD1,TGTGCCAGCAGCAAGGGACAGGAGGGGACCGGGGAGCTGTTTTTT,CASSKGQEGTGELFF
TRBJ1-5,once,TRBV10-3,.,TGTGCCATCAGTGAGTCGACAGGCGGTAATCAGCCCCAGCATTTT,CAISESTGGNQPQHF
TRBJ1-1,once,TRBV2,.,TGTGCCAGCAGTGACGGTCCTCGGGAAGCTTTCTTT,CASSDGPREAFF
TRBJ2-2,.,TRBV30,.,TGTGCCTGGAGCGAATCCGGGACCAGCGGGGAGCTGTTTTTT,CAWSESGTSGELFF
TRBJ2-5,.,TRBV5-1,.,TGCGCCAGCAGCTTGGGTATCCCGCCGGAGACCCAGTACTTC,CASSLGIPPETQYF
TRBJ2-1,.,TRBV15,.,TGTGCCACTTCGGCGGGCTACAATGAGCAGTTCTTC,CATSAGYNEQFF
TRBJ2-2,.,TRBV11-3,TRBD2,TGTGCCAGCAGCTTTGGAGGTACTGCGGGAGGCACCGGGGAGCTGTTTTTT,CASSFGGTAGGTGELFF
TRBJ1-4,.,TRBV29-1,.,TGCAGCGTTCAGGGACATCCAACTAATGAAAAACTGTTTTTT,CSVQGHPTNEKLFF
TRBJ1-2,.,TRBV19,.,TGTGCCAGTAGGATCGGACAGAGTTATGGCTACACCTTC,CASRIGQSYGYTF
TRBJ1-1,.,TRBV14,TRBD1,TGTGCCAGCAGCCCCCGCCCGGACAGGGGAGGGGAAAATAACACTGAAGCTTTCTTT,CASSPRPDRGGENNTEAFF
TRBJ2-7,.,TRBV27,TRBD2,TGTGCCAGCAGTTCCGCTACAGCGGGAGGGTTTTACGAGCAGTACTTC,CASSSATAGGFYEQYF
TRBJ1-1,.,TRBV7-2,.,TGTGCCAGCAGCTTAGCGCAGGGAGGGGACACTGAAGCTTTCTTT,CASSLAQGGDTEAFF
TRBJ2-3,.,TRBV18,TRBD2,TGTGCCAGCTCTAAATCTGCGACTAGCGGGAACACAGATACGCAGTATTTT,CASSKSATSGNTDTQYF
TRBJ1-1,.,TRBV28,.,TGTGCCAGCAGACGAAGGGGGAGGGGGGGAGCGAACACTGAAGCTTTCTTT,CASRRRGRGGANTEAFF
TRBJ2-7,.,TRBV19,.,TGTGCCAGTAGCCCGGACTCCCCCTATACCTACGAGCAGTACTTC,CASSPDSPYTYEQYF